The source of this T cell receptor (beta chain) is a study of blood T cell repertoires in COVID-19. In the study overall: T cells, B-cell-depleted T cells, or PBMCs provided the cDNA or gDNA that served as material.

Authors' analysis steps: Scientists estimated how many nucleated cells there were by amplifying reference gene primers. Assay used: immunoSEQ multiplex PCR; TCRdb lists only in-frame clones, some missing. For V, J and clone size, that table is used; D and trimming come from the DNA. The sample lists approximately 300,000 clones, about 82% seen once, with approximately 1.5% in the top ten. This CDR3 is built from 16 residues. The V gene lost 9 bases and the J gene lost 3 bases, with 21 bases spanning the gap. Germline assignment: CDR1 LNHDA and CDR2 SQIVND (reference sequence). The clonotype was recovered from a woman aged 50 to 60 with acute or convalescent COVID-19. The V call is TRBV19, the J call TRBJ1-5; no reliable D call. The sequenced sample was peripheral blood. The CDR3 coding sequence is TGTGCCAGCCGCAATGAGCCGTCGGGGTTCAATCAGCCCCAGCATTTT. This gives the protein CASRNEPSGFNQPQHF.